One T cell receptor beta chain is described in this entry. Its antigen remains unidentified. These data originate in a study of shared clonotypes between healthy human individuals. Study outcomes and limitations: The donor pool, a small one, limited the genetic and exposure-history diversity represented. Estimated richness values were generally larger in naive subsets than in memory subsets.

Measured with immunoSEQ multiplex PCR; TCRdb has only the in-frame clones, and not every one. The sample contains over a million clones, 96% of which appear only once. The CDR3 is 17 residues long. Deletions cut 1 base from V and 0 bases from J, with 15 bases between. In germline, CDR1 is LNHNV, CDR2 YYDKDF (reference sequence). The genes are TRBV15 and TRBJ1-1; D is perhaps TRBD1 (5 bases). The sequenced sample consisted of naive CD4+ T cells sorted from blood. Specified subset: CD45RA+ positively selected. The source of this sequence is a man aged 25 to 40 in good health. In nucleotides, the CDR3 is TGTGCCACCAGCAGAGGGGCAGGGCCTAATCTGAACACTGAAGCTTTCTTT. Translating gives CATSRGAGPNLNTEAFF.